This T cell receptor beta chain was identified during a study of cytotoxic CD8 clonotypes in ibrutinib-treated CLL. Turning to the study itself: Response samples were taken after a median of about 12 months on treatment, range 6 to 36. Notes on the study in general: Public clonotypes, found uncommonly, either contracted or stayed stable on treatment. Patients had baseline clonality above age-matched healthy donors, and this clonality moved with circulating CD8+ T-cell counts.

V dropped 7 bases and J dropped 0; count of bases not matched to a gene: 9. From germline, CDR1 is MDHEN and CDR2 SYDVKM. The CDR3 has 15 residues. Concerning this clone: The antigen is unknown.

The table came from immunoSEQ multiplex PCR; TCRdb's copy has only in-frame clones and leaves some out. Of 130,000 or so clones in the sample, under 90% were seen once. The V call is TRBV28, the J call TRBJ2-7, with 7 bases that match TRBD1. The clonotype originates from a human donor with chronic lymphocytic leukemia. Source: PBMCs, taken after 24 months of ibrutinib treatment. The CDR3 bases are TGTGCCAGCACCACCTCCGGGACAGACTCCTACGAGCAGTACTTC. Its translation: CASTTSGTDSYEQYF. Based on the CDR3 plus reference TRBV28 and TRBJ2-7, the full variable domain is DVKVTQSSRYLVKRTGEKVFLECVQDMDHENMFWYRQDPGLGLRLIYFSYDVKMKEKGDIPEGYSVSREKKERFSLILESASTNQTSMYLCASTTSGTDSYEQYFGPGTRLTVT.